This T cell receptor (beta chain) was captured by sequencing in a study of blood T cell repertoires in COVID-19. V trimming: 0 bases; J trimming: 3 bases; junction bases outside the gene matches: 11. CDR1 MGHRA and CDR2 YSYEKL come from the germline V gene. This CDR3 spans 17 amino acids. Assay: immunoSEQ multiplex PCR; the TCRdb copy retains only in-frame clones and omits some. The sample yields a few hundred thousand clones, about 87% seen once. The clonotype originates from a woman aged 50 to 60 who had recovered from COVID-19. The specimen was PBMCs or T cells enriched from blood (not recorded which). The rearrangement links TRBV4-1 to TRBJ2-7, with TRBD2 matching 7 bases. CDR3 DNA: TGCGCCAGCAGCCAAGAAGTCCCCGGGACTACCCGCTACGAGCAGTACTTC. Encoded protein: CASSQEVPGTTRYEQYF.